Shown below are 27 T cell receptor beta chains from a single sample sequenced in a study of T-cell reconstitution after alpha-beta-depleted transplantation in children. Unique molecular identifiers were used to barcode this TCRbeta library. Using its own MiXCR run on the PCR reads, TCRdb lists one record per CDR3 protein. The table has 150,000 to 200,000 distinct CDR3 sequences, 11% seen once. Source: PBMCs, taken before TCRalphabeta/CD19-depleted stem cell transplant. The receptor source for this set is a boy aged 2 to 10 with acute myeloid leukemia, due to receive a stem cell transplant.

This clonotype has at least ten counts. The V and J genes are TRBV12-3 or TRBV12-4 and TRBJ2-2; no firm D call. V was pared by 2 bases and J by 4 bases, with 5 bases between. The CDR3 is 13 amino acids. CDR3 region: CASSLLSTGELFF. The CDR3 DNA sequence: TGTGCCAGCAGTTTATTAAGCACCGGGGAGCTGTTTTTT.

Regarding this clonotype: Possible read error: a much larger clone is one base away. The chain carries TRBV5-1 and TRBJ1-2, with D possibly matching TRBD1 (6 bases). Germline V gene lookup returns CDR1 SGHRS and CDR2 YFSETQ. CDR3 length: 13 amino acids. V lost 10 bases, J lost 2 bases, and 15 bases lay in between. DNA of the CDR3: TGCGCCGGCACCGGTGACAGGAACTATGGCTACACCTTC. Translated: CAGTGDRNYGYTF.

This clonotype showed up many times. The chain combines TRBV3-1 with TRBJ1-6; weak D call: TRBD1 (5 bases). The V end was cut by 0 bases, the J end by 8 bases, with 11 bases between. This CDR3 comprises 15 residues. From germline, CDR1 is LGHDT and CDR2 YNNKEL (reference sequence). The CDR3 loop is CASSQEGRGDSPLHF. CDR3 nucleotide sequence: TGTGCCAGCAGCCAAGAGGGTCGGGGGGATTCACCCCTCCACTTT.

This rearrangement joins TRBV10-1 to TRBJ1-1; 7 bases match TRBD1. Germline CDR1 WNHNN, CDR2 SYGVQD (reference sequence). The CDR3 runs to 15 residues. J was trimmed by 4 bases and V by 2 bases; bases with no gene match: 7. The CDR3 DNA reads TGCGCCAGCAGTGAGGACAGGGAGGTGCGCACTGAAGCTTTCTTT. It encodes CASSEDREVRTEAFF.

This clonotype was picked up many times. The chain carries TRBV5-1 and TRBJ2-2, with D perhaps TRBD1 (6 bases). Germline-derived CDR1 and CDR2 are SGHRS and YFSETQ. V lost 5 bases to trimming and J lost 6 bases, with 8 bases between them. The CDR3 extends over 12 amino acids. CDR3 region: CASRAGAGELFF. The DNA for the CDR3 is TGCGCCAGCAGGGCAGGGGCCGGGGAGCTGTTTTTT.

This sequence joins TRBV11-2 and TRBJ2-5; 8 bases line up with TRBD2. In germline, CDR1 is SGHAT, CDR2 FQNNGV. Germline trimming cut 7 bases from V and 4 bases from J; bases unmatched to any gene: 11. The CDR3 is 15 residues long. In nucleotides, the CDR3 is TGTGCCAGCAAGCTTAGCCGGGGGGGCGGAGAGACCCAGTACTTC. Translation: CASKLSRGGGETQYF.

This clonotype was seen ten or more times. The chain employs TRBV20-1 and TRBJ2-4; the D gene is possibly TRBD1 (6 bases). This CDR3 has 15 amino acids. The germline CDR1 and CDR2 sequences are DFQATT and SNEGSKA (reference sequence). Trimming stripped 6 bases from V and 4 bases from J, with 19 bases between. The CDR3, as DNA: TGCAGTGCGGAAGAGGGGGATTGGGATAAAAACATTCAGTACTTC. Amino acid sequence: CSAEEGDWDKNIQYF.

This clonotype was observed at least ten times. CDR3 bases: TGTGCCAGCAGCTGGGGGGGGCCTCCAGATACGCAGTATTTT. As protein: CASSWGGPPDTQYF. The chain combines TRBV7-2 with TRBJ2-3, with D possibly TRBD2 on 7 matching bases. Germline V gives CDR1 SGHTA, CDR2 FQGNSA. Trimming stripped 4 bases from V and 4 bases from J, with 12 bases between. This CDR3 region has 14 residues. Supplemented by reference TRBV7-2 and TRBJ2-3, the full variable domain reads GAGVSQSPSNKVTEKGKDVELRCDPISGHTALYWYRQSLGQGLEFLIYFQGNSAPDKSGLPSDRFSAERTGGSVSTLTIQRTQQEDSAVYLCASSWGGPPDTQYFGPGTRLTVL.

This clonotype was observed at least ten times. The chain carries TRBV28 and TRBJ2-1, with 10 bases identical to TRBD1. This CDR3 comprises 15 residues. V trimming: 7 bases; J trimming: 5 bases; junction bases outside the gene matches: 8. The germline CDR1 and CDR2 sequences are MDHEN and SYDVKM. The CDR3 spells CASTTTGGKDNEQFF. CDR3 DNA sequence: TGTGCCAGCACCACGACAGGGGGCAAGGACAATGAGCAGTTCTTC.

In this sample, this clonotype turned up many times. The rearrangement uses TRBV7-9 and TRBJ2-1, with TRBD2 identical over 10 bases. The CDR3 totals 16 residues. Germline lookup yields CDR1 SEHNR and CDR2 FQNEAQ (reference sequence). Trimming cost V 1 base and J 6 bases; bases outside gene matches: 6. The CDR3 spells CASSLVAAGGRNEQFF. The CDR3 nucleotides are TGTGCCAGCAGCTTAGTGGCAGCGGGGGGGCGCAATGAGCAGTTCTTC. Full variable domain (missing parts from reference TRBV7-9 and TRBJ2-1): DTGVSQNPRHKITKRGQNVTFRCDPISEHNRLYWYRQTLGQGPEFLTYFQNEAQLEKSRLLSDRFSAERPKGSFSTLEIQRTEQGDSAMYLCASSLVAAGGRNEQFFGPGTRLTVL.

At least ten counts were recorded for this clonotype. The chain links TRBV29-1 to TRBJ2-1; TRBD1 or TRBD2 may be the D gene (5 bases each). The CDR3 has 13 amino acids. Trimming left V 1 base short and J 3 bases short, with 7 bases between. CDR1 is SQVTM, CDR2 ANQGSEA, per germline. Here the CDR3 reads CSVEGGNYNEQFF. CDR3 in DNA: TGCAGCGTTGAAGGGGGGAACTACAATGAGCAGTTCTTC.

A note on this clonotype: Germline and junction disagree at one end, which may indicate a read error. This sequence joins TRBV18 and TRBJ2-7; 9 nucleotides match TRBD1. The length of the CDR3 is 14 residues. CDR1 KGHSH and CDR2 LQKENI come from the germline V gene. The CDR3 DNA sequence: TGTGCCAGCTCACCCCGGACAGGGGCCCACGATCAGTACTTC. It codes for CASSPRTGAHDQYF.

At least ten counts were recorded for this clonotype. The chain links TRBV6-2 or TRBV6-3 to TRBJ1-5, with D perhaps TRBD1 (5 bases). The CDR3 has 16 amino acids. Trimming removed 2 bases from V and 1 base from J, with 12 bases in between. Germline-derived CDR1 and CDR2 are MNHEY and SVGEGT. The CDR3 coding sequence is TGTGCCAGCAGTTACGTTCTGGGGCTCAGCAATCAGCCCCAGCATTTT. It yields the protein CASSYVLGLSNQPQHF.

The V call is TRBV4-2, the J call TRBJ1-2; D is ambiguous. Trimming took 4 bases from V and 8 from J, leaving 11 bases between them. CDR1 LGHNA and CDR2 YNFKEQ come from the germline V gene. This CDR3 region has 12 residues. As DNA, the CDR3 is TGTGCCAGCAGCCCCGGGCTCGTGGGCTACACCTTC. Translating gives CASSPGLVGYTF.

This clonotype came up a few times. This rearrangement joins TRBV10-2 to TRBJ1-5, with D unresolved. Germline CDR1 reads WSHSY; CDR2 reads SAAADI. This CDR3 has 14 amino acids. V was pared by 4 bases and J by 0 bases, with 7 bases between. CDR3 amino acids: CASSGPYSNQPQHF. Here the CDR3 DNA reads TGCGCCAGCAGTGGACCCTATAGCAATCAGCCCCAGCATTTT.

This clonotype was observed many times. The chain is built from TRBV19 and TRBJ2-1; 7 bases are shared with TRBD2. Germline-derived CDR1 and CDR2 are LNHDA and SQIVND (reference sequence). Trimming cost V 3 bases and J 9 bases; bases outside gene matches: 2. The CDR3 spans 12 residues. This chain's CDR3 is CASSIAGAEQFF. The CDR3 bases are TGTGCCAGTAGTATCGCGGGAGCTGAGCAGTTCTTC.

This clonotype was recorded at least ten times. The chain is built from TRBV20-1 and TRBJ1-4; no clear D. V gave up 2 bases and J gave up 3 bases, with 13 bases separating them. The CDR3 is 15 residues long. Germline values: CDR1 DFQATT, CDR2 SNEGSKA (reference sequence). In DNA, the CDR3 is TGCAGTGCTAGACGGACGGGGAGGGCTAATGAAAAACTGTTTTTT. This codes for CSARRTGRANEKLFF.

This clonotype came up many times. V and J are TRBV19 and TRBJ1-5, with 9 bases identical to TRBD1. This CDR3 contains 15 residues. Germline CDR1 is LNHDA and CDR2 is SQIVND (reference sequence). The junction had 4 bases not matched to a gene; V was cut back by 5 bases and J by 2 bases. This CDR3 reads CASSGRTGGNQPQHF. The CDR3 region has the DNA TGTGCCAGTAGTGGTAGGACAGGGGGCAATCAGCCCCAGCATTTT.

This clonotype was seen repeatedly, ten times or more. The CDR3 is CASSSAFLYGELFF. The CDR3 DNA is TGTGCCAGCAGCTCGGCCTTCCTGTACGGGGAGCTGTTTTTT. This sequence joins TRBV7-2 and TRBJ2-2; D is undetermined. V was trimmed by 4 bases and J by 7 bases, leaving 13 bases between them. The CDR3 consists of 14 residues. Germline V gene sequence: CDR1 SGHTA, CDR2 FQGNSA. Based on the CDR3 plus reference TRBV7-2 and TRBJ2-2, the full variable domain is GAGVSQSPSNKVTEKGKDVELRCDPISGHTALYWYRQSLGQGLEFLIYFQGNSAPDKSGLPSDRFSAERTGGSVSTLTIQRTQQEDSAVYLCASSSAFLYGELFFGEGSRLTVL.

This clonotype came up many times. This chain links TRBV7-8 with TRBJ2-3, with 12 bases fitting TRBD1. This CDR3 has 15 residues. Germline V gene data show CDR1 as SGHVS and CDR2 as FQNEAQ. The ends lost 5 bases at V and 6 bases at J; junction bases unmatched: 6. CDR3 in amino acids: CASSQPGQGADTQYF. CDR3 nucleotide sequence: TGTGCCAGCAGCCAGCCGGGACAGGGGGCGGATACGCAGTATTTT. Looking up the rest from reference TRBV7-8 and TRBJ2-3 gives the full variable domain: GAGVSQSPRYKVAKRGQDVALRCDPISGHVSLFWYQQALGQGPEFLTYFQNEAQLDKSGLPSDRFFAERPEGSVSTLKIQRTQQEDSAVYLCASSQPGQGADTQYFGPGTRLTVL.

This clonotype occurred many times. The genes are TRBV2 and TRBJ2-7, with unresolved D. This CDR3 contains 12 residues. With 3 bases removed from V and 2 bases from J, the gap between germline ends came to 5 bases. CDR1 is SNHLY and CDR2 is FYNNEI in the germline V gene. CDR3 in amino acids: CASSDSTYEQYV. The CDR3 DNA reads TGTGCCAGCAGTGATTCCACCTACGAGCAGTACGTC.

This clonotype was seen repeatedly, ten times or more. CDR3: CASSLETGTYEQYV. In nucleotides, the CDR3 is TGTGCCAGCAGCTTAGAGACAGGGACCTACGAGCAGTACGTC. The chain employs TRBV11-2 and TRBJ2-7, with 7 bases aligning to TRBD1. The CDR3 contains 14 residues. V lost 0 bases to trimming and J lost 2 bases; unmatched junction nucleotides: 1. Germline-derived CDR1 and CDR2 are SGHAT and FQNNGV.

This clonotype was seen at least ten times. V gene TRBV2 combines with J gene TRBJ1-2, with D uncertain. Per the germline V gene, CDR1 is SNHLY and CDR2 is FYNNEI. The CDR3 contains 12 residues. Trimming removed 2 bases from V and 5 bases from J, with 6 bases in between. CDR3 in DNA: TGTGCCAGCAGTGAACTGGGGTATGGCTACACCTTC. It translates to CASSELGYGYTF. Full variable domain (remainder filled in from reference TRBV2 and TRBJ1-2): EPEVTQTPSHQVTQMGQEVILRCVPISNHLYFYWYRQILGQKVEFLVSFYNNEISEKSEIFDDQFSVERPDGSNFTLKIRSTKLEDSAMYFCASSELGYGYTFGSGTRLTVV.

As regards this clonotype: Given a much more abundant clone one base away, this may be a read error. The chain has TRBV7-8 and TRBJ2-7; 8 bases match TRBD2. The J segment lost 0 bases and the V segment lost 4 bases, leaving 5 bases of the junction unmatched. CDR3 size: 15 residues. Per germline, CDR1 SGHVS and CDR2 FQNEAQ. The CDR3 coding sequence is TGTGCCAGCAGCTCAGGAGCGGGGGACTCCTACGAGCAGTACGTC. Translated, it gives CASSSGAGDSYEQYV.

This clonotype was counted many times. The chain recombines TRBV10-3 with TRBJ2-3; D remains ambiguous. In germline, CDR1 is ENHRY, CDR2 SYGVKD. There are 15 residues in the CDR3. The V and J ends lost 4 bases and 6 bases respectively, with 17 bases between them. CDR3 amino acids: CAISVGSSAVDTQYF. CDR3 bases: TGTGCCATCAGTGTTGGGTCGTCTGCGGTTGATACGCAGTATTTT.

This clonotype came up many times. This chain joins TRBV12-3 or TRBV12-4 and TRBJ1-2; 11 positions agree with TRBD1. The length of the CDR3 is 15 residues. V lost 3 bases, J lost 7 bases, and 7 bases stayed unmatched. The CDR3 bases are TGTGCCAGCAGTTTTAGGGACAGGGGGGCGTTTGGCTACACCTTC. Translated, it gives CASSFRDRGAFGYTF.

This clonotype was observed a handful of times. The V gene is TRBV20-1, the J gene TRBJ2-7; 8 nucleotides align to TRBD2. J was trimmed by 2 bases and V by 6 bases; bases with no gene match: 15. CDR1 and CDR2 (germline): DFQATT, SNEGSKA (reference sequence). This CDR3 comprises 16 residues. CDR3 residues: CSAPTSSGSGPYEQYF. In nucleotides, the CDR3 is TGCAGTGCCCCAACCTCAAGCGGGAGCGGCCCCTACGAGCAGTACTTC.